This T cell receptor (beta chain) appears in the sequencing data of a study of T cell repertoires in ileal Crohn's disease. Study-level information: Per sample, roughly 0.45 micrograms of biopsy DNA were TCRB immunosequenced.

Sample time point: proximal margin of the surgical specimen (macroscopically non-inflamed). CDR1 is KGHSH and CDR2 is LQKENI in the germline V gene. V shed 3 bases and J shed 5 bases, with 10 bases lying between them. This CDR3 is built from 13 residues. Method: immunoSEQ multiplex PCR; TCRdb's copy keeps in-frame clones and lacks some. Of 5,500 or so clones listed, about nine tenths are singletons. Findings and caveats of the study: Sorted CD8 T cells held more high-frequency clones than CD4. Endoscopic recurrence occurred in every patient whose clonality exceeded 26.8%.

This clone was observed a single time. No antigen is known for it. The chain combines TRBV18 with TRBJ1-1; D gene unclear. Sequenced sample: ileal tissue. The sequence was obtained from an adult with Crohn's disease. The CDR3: CASSPQLETEAFF. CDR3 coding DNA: TGTGCCAGCTCACCTCAGTTGGAAACTGAAGCTTTCTTT.